One sample yielded the 27 T cell receptor beta chains listed below, sequenced in a study of T cell responses to AZD1222 COVID-19 vaccine. Only in-frame clones appear in the TCRdb table, and some are missing; sequencing was by immunoSEQ multiplex PCR. The sample has about 84,000 clones; roughly 85% are singletons. Sequencing was performed on peripheral blood, taken 28 days after the second AZD1222 dose. The origin of the receptors is an adult who received the AZD1222 COVID-19 vaccine.

The chain couples TRBV7-2 to TRBJ2-5; 9 bases are a match to TRBD1. The CDR3 runs to 16 residues. In germline, CDR1 is SGHTA, CDR2 FQGNSA. Losses at the gene ends were 1 base for V and 1 base for J; bases not matched to a gene: 4. The CDR3 here is CASSLVGTGLQETQYF. For the CDR3, the DNA is TGTGCCAGCAGCTTAGTCGGGACAGGGCTCCAAGAGACCCAGTACTTC.

The chain has TRBV7-2 and TRBJ2-7; TRBD2 matches at 9 bases. The V segment lost 1 base and the J segment 12 bases; nucleotides outside the gene matches: 4. There are 12 residues in the CDR3. Germline assignment: CDR1 SGHTA and CDR2 FQGNSA. In nucleotides, the CDR3 is TGTGCCAGCAGCTTAGAAGGGGGACTAGCGTACTTC. It specifies CASSLEGGLAYF. Full variable domain (outside the CDR3, taken from reference TRBV7-2 and TRBJ2-7): GAGVSQSPSNKVTEKGKDVELRCDPISGHTALYWYRQSLGQGLEFLIYFQGNSAPDKSGLPSDRFSAERTGGSVSTLTIQRTQQEDSAVYLCASSLEGGLAYFGPGTRLTVT.

This clone has just one count. The V gene is TRBV11-2, the J gene TRBJ2-3, with 8 bases identical to TRBD2. The CDR3 runs 16 residues. Germline V gene lookup returns CDR1 SGHAT and CDR2 FQNNGV. J was trimmed by 4 bases and V by 1 base; bases with no gene match: 7. Written as DNA, the CDR3 is TGTGCCAGCAGCTTAGTTGGTCCAGCGGGGGCAGATACGCAGTATTTT. Protein sequence: CASSLVGPAGADTQYF.

The V and J genes are TRBV9 and TRBJ1-6; 7 nucleotides line up with TRBD1. The CDR3 loop spans 14 amino acids. Unmatched junction bases numbered 7, after V lost 3 bases and J lost 10 bases. Per the germline V gene, CDR1 is SGDLS and CDR2 is YYNGEE. The CDR3, as DNA: TGTGCCAGCAGCGCCGGACAGGTACAATCACCCCTCCACTTT. It encodes CASSAGQVQSPLHF.

V and J are TRBV7-2 and TRBJ1-1; D is unclear. The CDR3 covers 14 residues. Deletions cut 2 bases from V and 5 bases from J, with 12 bases between. Germline V gene sequence: CDR1 SGHTA, CDR2 FQGNSA. This chain's CDR3 is CASSLSRGGTEAFF. CDR3 bases: TGTGCCAGCAGCTTATCTCGGGGTGGTACTGAAGCTTTCTTT.

This sequence joins TRBV27 and TRBJ2-4, with D possibly TRBD2 on 5 matching bases. V gave up 0 bases and J gave up 8 bases, with 14 bases separating them. The CDR3 totals 15 residues. Germline-derived CDR1 and CDR2 are MNHEY and SMNVEV (reference sequence). The CDR3 DNA reads TGTGCCAGCAGTTTATCCCCCGACTATTCGGACATTCAGTACTTC. Protein product: CASSLSPDYSDIQYF.

The rearrangement joins TRBV28 to TRBJ2-2; 12 nucleotides match TRBD2. CDR1 MDHEN and CDR2 SYDVKM come from the germline V gene. After removal of 3 bases from V and 6 bases from J, the junction contained 20 bases not matched to a gene. CDR3 size: 21 residues. CDR3 in amino acids: CASSLNALWTSGTPGAGELFF. CDR3 nucleotide sequence: TGTGCCAGCAGTTTGAACGCCCTCTGGACTAGCGGGACCCCAGGGGCCGGGGAGCTGTTTTTT.

The chain links TRBV27 to TRBJ2-7; D possibly corresponds to TRBD1 (6 bases). There are 12 residues in the CDR3. CDR1 is MNHEY and CDR2 is SMNVEV in the germline V gene (reference sequence). The V end lost 6 bases, the J end lost 3 bases, and 9 bases lay between the germline ends. This CDR3 is CASRDSYYEQYF. In DNA, the CDR3 is TGTGCCAGCAGGGACAGCTACTACGAGCAGTACTTC.

This chain uses TRBV9 with TRBJ2-1; TRBD2 agrees at 10 bases. This CDR3 comprises 16 residues. Trimming at V came to 5 bases and at J to 2 bases, leaving 7 bases not matched to a gene. Germline V gene data show CDR1 as SGDLS and CDR2 as YYNGEE. CDR3 DNA: TGTGCCAGCAGTTCCCTAGCGGGAGTCACCTACAATGAGCAGTTCTTC. It yields the protein CASSSLAGVTYNEQFF. Filled out from reference TRBV9 and TRBJ2-1, the complete variable domain reads DSGVTQTPKHLITATGQRVTLRCSPRSGDLSVYWYQQSLDQGLQFLIQYYNGEERAKGNILERFSAQQFPDLHSELNLSSLELGDSALYFCASSSLAGVTYNEQFFGPGTRLTVL.

The chain recombines TRBV28 with TRBJ1-2, with a possible D match to TRBD1 (5 bases). Germline CDR1 is MDHEN and CDR2 is SYDVKM. V shed 2 bases and J shed 8 bases, with 15 bases lying between them. CDR3 length: 14 residues. The CDR3 loop is CASSLNPGVGGYTF. CDR3 sequence (DNA): TGTGCCAGCAGTTTAAACCCGGGGGTAGGAGGCTACACCTTC.

The chain recombines TRBV14 with TRBJ1-1; no clear D gene. The CDR3 loop spans 13 amino acids. Looked up from germline, CDR1 is SGHDN and CDR2 is FVKESK. The V end lost 4 bases, the J end lost 1 base, and 7 bases lay between the germline ends. The CDR3 sequence: CASSPGQNTEAFF. In DNA, the CDR3 is TGTGCCAGCAGCCCAGGCCAGAACACTGAAGCTTTCTTT. The entire variable domain, with the rest obtained from reference TRBV14 and TRBJ1-1, is as follows: EAGVTQFPSHSVIEKGQTVTLRCDPISGHDNLYWYRRVMGKEIKFLLHFVKESKQDESGMPNNRFLAERTGGTYSTLKVQPAELEDSGVYFCASSPGQNTEAFFGQGTRLTVV.

This sequence joins TRBV6-2 or TRBV6-3 and TRBJ1-6, with a weak D call TRBD1 (5 bases). The CDR3 covers 13 residues. CDR1 is MNHEY, CDR2 SVGEGT, per germline. The V end lost 8 bases, the J end lost 7 bases, and 12 bases lay between the germline ends. The CDR3 loop is CASCWQGNSPLHF. CDR3 DNA sequence: TGTGCCAGCTGTTGGCAGGGCAATTCACCCCTCCACTTT.

This clone was observed once. The chain carries TRBV20-1 and TRBJ1-5; no clear D. Trimming shortened V by 3 bases and J by 3 bases, and 9 bases separated the two germline ends. Germline V gives CDR1 DFQATT, CDR2 SNEGSKA (reference sequence). The CDR3 length is 13 residues. The CDR3 DNA reads as TGCAGTGCTAGTAGGGCCATCAATCAGCCCCAGCATTTT. Amino acids: CSASRAINQPQHF.

This clone was observed a few times. This chain's CDR3 is CASSYVAGELYTGELFF. The CDR3 DNA follows: TGTGCCAGCAGTTACGTAGCGGGAGAGTTGTACACCGGGGAGCTGTTTTTT. The rearrangement links TRBV6-2 or TRBV6-3 to TRBJ2-2, with 9 bases aligning to TRBD2. The CDR3 covers 17 residues. Germline V gives CDR1 MNHEY, CDR2 SVGEGT. The V and J ends lost 2 bases and 3 bases, in that order; junction bases with no gene match: 7.

The chain joins TRBV5-1 to TRBJ1-6, with no clear D. The V gene lost 4 bases and the J gene lost 9 bases, with 11 bases spanning the gap. Per the germline V gene, CDR1 is SGHRS and CDR2 is YFSETQ. CDR3 length: 13 residues. DNA of the CDR3: TGCGCCAGCAGCGATACGAGTAGTTCACCCCTCCACTTT. Amino acid sequence: CASSDTSSSPLHF.

This clone came up a few times. The chain is built from TRBV7-9 and TRBJ2-1, with D perhaps being TRBD1 or TRBD2 (5 bases each). The CDR3 has 15 amino acids. Germline CDR1 SEHNR, CDR2 FQNEAQ (reference sequence). The V and J ends lost 4 bases and 3 bases respectively, with 13 bases between them. CDR3 residues: CASSSERDDYNEQFF. CDR3 DNA: TGTGCCAGCAGCTCCGAACGGGACGACTACAATGAGCAGTTCTTC. Variable domain in full (rest from reference TRBV7-9 and TRBJ2-1): DTGVSQNPRHKITKRGQNVTFRCDPISEHNRLYWYRQTLGQGPEFLTYFQNEAQLEKSRLLSDRFSAERPKGSFSTLEIQRTEQGDSAMYLCASSSERDDYNEQFFGPGTRLTVL.

This clone turned up a few times. The V call is TRBV11-3, the J call TRBJ1-1, with 8 positions matching TRBD1. J was trimmed by 4 bases and V by 4 bases; bases with no gene match: 5. The CDR3 sequence is 14 residues long. The germline CDR1 and CDR2 sequences are SGHNT and YENEEA. CDR3 loop: CASSWGQAGTEAFF. The CDR3 bases are TGTGCCAGCAGCTGGGGACAGGCTGGCACTGAAGCTTTCTTT.

As to this clone: The same CDR3 can be traced to other DNA sequences in this sample. The rearrangement uses TRBV20-1 and TRBJ1-2; D call uncertain. CDR3 length: 10 residues. Germline V gene sequence: CDR1 DFQATT, CDR2 SNEGSKA (reference sequence). V was clipped by 6 bases and J by 2 bases, with 4 bases between them. In nucleotides, the CDR3 is TGCAGTGCCCAAAACTATGGCTACACCTTC. It encodes CSAQNYGYTF.

V gene TRBV28 combines with J gene TRBJ2-7; 11 bases align to TRBD2. The CDR3 has 14 residues. Germline V gene data show CDR1 as MDHEN and CDR2 as SYDVKM. V was clipped by 8 bases and J by 3 bases; unmatched bases: 6. CDR3 region: CASRSGTSGYEQYF. The CDR3 bases are TGTGCCAGCCGCTCCGGGACTAGCGGCTACGAGCAGTACTTC.

The chain carries TRBV7-8 and TRBJ2-2, with unresolved D. The V gene's germline CDR1 is SGHVS and CDR2 FQNEAQ. Trimming removed 1 base from V and 4 bases from J, with 7 bases in between. This CDR3 spans 14 amino acids. CDR3 in DNA: TGTGCCAGCAGCTTAGTCGTTCTCACCGGGGAGCTGTTTTTT. Protein: CASSLVVLTGELFF.

The rearrangement uses TRBV7-2 and TRBJ1-6, with 8 nucleotides matching TRBD1. With 1 base clipped from V and 7 bases from J, the junction kept 3 bases outside the gene matches. The CDR3 totals 15 residues. CDR1 SGHTA and CDR2 FQGNSA come from the germline V gene. The CDR3: CASSLVGQVNSPLHF. The CDR3 nucleotides are TGTGCCAGCAGCTTAGTGGGACAGGTCAATTCACCCCTCCACTTT.

The chain uses TRBV28 and TRBJ1-2, with D maybe TRBD1 (5 bases). The V gene's germline CDR1 is MDHEN and CDR2 SYDVKM. The CDR3 length is 13 residues. V lost 5 bases, J lost 8 bases, and 15 bases lay in between. CDR3 residues: CASSRPGRGGYTF. CDR3 nucleotides: TGTGCCAGCAGTCGTCCAGGGAGAGGAGGCTACACCTTC.

This clone was detected only a few times. Other DNA sequences of this sample code for an identical CDR3. This chain connects TRBV28 to TRBJ1-3; D not certain. The CDR3 contains 13 residues. The V end was cut by 2 bases, the J end by 3 bases, with 5 bases between. Germline CDR1 and CDR2: MDHEN and SYDVKM. The CDR3 loop reads CASSLASGNTIYF. DNA for the CDR3: TGTGCCAGCAGTTTAGCCAGTGGAAACACCATATATTTT.

The gene calls are TRBV9 and TRBJ1-1; D not resolved. Per germline, CDR1 SGDLS and CDR2 YYNGEE. This CDR3 spans 13 amino acids. V was trimmed by 0 bases and J by 1 base, leaving 4 bases between them. CDR3 sequence: CASSVGANTEAFF. The CDR3 DNA reads as TGTGCCAGCAGCGTAGGGGCGAACACTGAAGCTTTCTTT.

The genes are TRBV6-2 or TRBV6-3 and TRBJ2-7, with D unresolved. V was pared by 3 bases and J by 0 bases, with 6 bases between. CDR3 size: 13 residues. The germline V gene encodes CDR1 MNHEY and CDR2 SVGEGT. CDR3 coding DNA: TGTGCCAGCAGTTATAGGGCCTCCTACGAGCAGTACGTC. It translates to CASSYRASYEQYV.

The J gene is TRBJ2-1, the V gene TRBV11-3, with no clear D. Germline-derived CDR1 and CDR2 are SGHNT and YENEEA. Trimming cost V 4 bases and J 8 bases, with 9 bases left between them. The CDR3 is 12 amino acids. The chain's CDR3 is CASSSFWDEQFF. In DNA, the CDR3 is TGTGCCAGCAGCTCTTTCTGGGATGAGCAGTTCTTC.

The V gene is TRBV5-1, the J gene TRBJ1-1; 7 bases agree with TRBD1. CDR3 length: 15 residues. V shed 4 bases, J shed 2 bases, and the junction held 8 bases outside the gene matches. Germline CDR1 is SGHRS and CDR2 is YFSETQ. The CDR3 loop is CASSPQGTTNTEAFF. The CDR3 nucleotides are TGCGCCAGCAGCCCACAGGGGACAACAAACACTGAAGCTTTCTTT.